These 16 T cell receptor beta chains originate from one sample sequenced in a study of blood T cell repertoires in COVID-19. TCRdb's copy holds only in-frame clones and misses some; the assay was immunoSEQ multiplex PCR. This table has fewer than 65,000 clones, 83% appearing once. Sequencing input: peripheral blood. Every receptor here comes from a human donor in a cohort sampled during active COVID-19.

The CDR3, as DNA: TGTGCCACCTCCGGGAGCTACAATGAGCAGTTCTTC. Its translation is CATSGSYNEQFF. The V gene is TRBV7-9, the J gene TRBJ2-1, with a tentative D call TRBD2 (6 bases). V was cut by 10 bases and J by 3 bases, with 10 bases left in between. The CDR3 runs 12 residues. Germline V CDR1 and CDR2: SEHNR, FQNEAQ (reference sequence).

This clone has just one count. This chain connects TRBV27 to TRBJ2-5, with 7 bases identical to TRBD1. V gave up 6 bases and J gave up 2 bases; unmatched junction bases: 3. The CDR3 sequence is 13 residues long. Germline V gene data show CDR1 as MNHEY and CDR2 as SMNVEV (reference sequence). The CDR3 region is CASRRDSQETQYF. In nucleotides, the CDR3 is TGTGCCAGCAGGAGGGACAGTCAAGAGACCCAGTACTTC.

The chain uses TRBV5-6 and TRBJ2-7; D ambiguous. Trimming removed 0 bases at V and 5 bases at J, with 3 bases between. Germline V lookup: CDR1 SGHDT, CDR2 YYEEEE. There are 11 residues in the CDR3. The CDR3 DNA sequence: TGTGCCAGCAGCTTGGGCGACGAGCAGTACTTC. Amino acids: CASSLGDEQYF.

The chain recombines TRBV2 with TRBJ2-3; 7 bases agree with TRBD1. CDR1 and CDR2 from the germline V gene are SNHLY and FYNNEI. The CDR3 loop spans 15 amino acids. With V trimmed by 7 bases and J by 2 bases, 9 bases remained unmatched. CDR3 in amino acids: CASTSQGTVTDTQYF. The DNA for the CDR3 is TGTGCCAGCACCTCCCAGGGGACAGTCACAGATACGCAGTATTTT.

The chain is built from TRBV28 and TRBJ2-1; 7 bases agree with TRBD2. Trimming cost V 6 bases and J 7 bases; bases outside gene matches: 6. The CDR3 spans 13 residues. The germline gives CDR1 MDHEN, CDR2 SYDVKM. The CDR3 loop reads CASSGEGLNEQFF. The CDR3 nucleotides read TGTGCCAGCAGCGGGGAGGGCCTAAATGAGCAGTTCTTC.

The chain combines TRBV2 with TRBJ2-5; D possibly corresponds to TRBD1 (6 bases). The CDR3 length is 13 residues. Germline lookup yields CDR1 SNHLY and CDR2 FYNNEI. V dropped 7 bases and J dropped 2 bases, with 11 bases sitting between them. CDR3 sequence reads: CASKWDTQETQYF. CDR3 nucleotide sequence: TGTGCCAGCAAATGGGACACGCAAGAGACCCAGTACTTC.

The chain joins TRBV7-2 to TRBJ2-5; D gene uncertain. There are 15 residues in the CDR3. Trimming removed 4 bases at V and 0 bases at J, with 12 bases between. Germline values: CDR1 SGHTA, CDR2 FQGNSA. CDR3: CASSSSGWYQETQYF. The CDR3 DNA sequence: TGTGCCAGCAGCTCGAGTGGTTGGTACCAAGAGACCCAGTACTTC.

This chain uses TRBV7-2 with TRBJ2-7, with D perhaps TRBD2 (5 bases). V shed 4 bases and J shed 3 bases, with 19 bases lying between them. Germline CDR1 and CDR2: SGHTA and FQGNSA. The CDR3 spans 16 residues. The CDR3 DNA reads TGTGCCAGCAGCTCGAGGCCGGGCCCACGGGACTACGAGCAGTACTTC. It codes for CASSSRPGPRDYEQYF.

This chain joins TRBV7-2 and TRBJ1-2; possible D gene TRBD1, 5 bases. Trimming stripped 0 bases from V and 7 bases from J, with 18 bases between. This CDR3 is built from 16 residues. In germline, CDR1 is SGHTA, CDR2 FQGNSA. In nucleotides, the CDR3 is TGTGCCAGCAGCTTAGCGGGGGGATCACTAGCGGGTGGCTACACCTTC. Translation: CASSLAGGSLAGGYTF.

The rearrangement links TRBV7-9 to TRBJ1-2; no firm D call. Deletions cut 1 base from V and 7 bases from J, with 10 bases between. This CDR3 has 13 residues. Germline values: CDR1 SEHNR, CDR2 FQNEAQ (reference sequence). CDR3 DNA sequence: TGTGCCAGCAGCTTAGATCGGGAAAGTGGCTACACCTTC. Its translation is CASSLDRESGYTF. Combining the CDR3 with reference TRBV7-9 and TRBJ1-2 gives the whole variable domain DTGVSQNPRHKITKRGQNVTFRCDPISEHNRLYWYRQTLGQGPEFLTYFQNEAQLEKSRLLSDRFSAERPKGSFSTLEIQRTEQGDSAMYLCASSLDRESGYTFGSGTRLTVV.

The V call is TRBV7-9, the J call TRBJ1-3, with D possibly TRBD1 on 5 matching bases. Germline loops: CDR1 SEHNR, CDR2 FQNEAQ (reference sequence). This CDR3 comprises 15 residues. With 0 bases removed from V and 3 bases from J, the gap between germline ends came to 9 bases. CDR3 in DNA: TGTGCCAGCAGCTTAGCCAGGGTAGTTGGAAACACCATATATTTT. Translation: CASSLARVVGNTIYF.

The chain combines TRBV11-2 with TRBJ2-7; the D gene is possibly TRBD1 (6 bases). This CDR3 is built from 12 residues. Germline V gene data show CDR1 as SGHAT and CDR2 as FQNNGV. V was cut by 4 bases and J by 5 bases, with 9 bases left in between. The CDR3 is CASSSTGHEQYF. The DNA of the CDR3 is TGTGCCAGCAGCTCAACAGGGCACGAGCAGTACTTC.

The rearrangement uses TRBV3-1 (or the pseudogene TRBV3-2) and TRBJ1-2; 11 bases match TRBD1. Germline V gives CDR1 LGHDT, CDR2 YNNKEL (reference sequence). V dropped 1 base and J dropped 5; count of bases not matched to a gene: 6. CDR3 length: 16 residues. As DNA, the CDR3 is TGTGCCAGCAGCCAAGTGGCTGGACAGGGGGCGTATGGCTACACCTTC. Protein sequence: CASSQVAGQGAYGYTF.

The gene calls are TRBV7-8 and TRBJ2-3; tentatively, D is TRBD1 (6 bases). The CDR3 runs 15 residues. Germline V CDR1 and CDR2: SGHVS, FQNEAQ. V lost 2 bases and J 2 bases, leaving 11 bases between the germline ends. The CDR3 spells CASSLLGANTDTQYF. The DNA for the CDR3 is TGTGCCAGCAGCTTATTGGGGGCTAACACAGATACGCAGTATTTT.

This rearrangement joins TRBV25-1 to TRBJ2-6; D may be TRBD2 (6 bases). Between the trimmed V and J ends, which lost 3 bases and 4 bases, there was a span of 10 bases. The CDR3 sequence is 15 residues long. Germline CDR1 MGHDK, CDR2 SYGVNS. For the CDR3, the DNA is TGTGCCAGCAGTGACGCGGGGCCCGGGGCCAACGTCCTGACTTTC. It is translated as CASSDAGPGANVLTF.

V usage is TRBV7-2 and J usage is TRBJ2-5; no definite D call. CDR1 is SGHTA and CDR2 is FQGNSA in the germline V gene. The germline V and J ends were trimmed by 2 bases and 2 bases, with 6 bases remaining between them. The CDR3 is 13 residues long. CDR3 in DNA: TGTGCCAGCAGCTTAACCAGGCAAGAGACCCAGTACTTC. It encodes CASSLTRQETQYF.